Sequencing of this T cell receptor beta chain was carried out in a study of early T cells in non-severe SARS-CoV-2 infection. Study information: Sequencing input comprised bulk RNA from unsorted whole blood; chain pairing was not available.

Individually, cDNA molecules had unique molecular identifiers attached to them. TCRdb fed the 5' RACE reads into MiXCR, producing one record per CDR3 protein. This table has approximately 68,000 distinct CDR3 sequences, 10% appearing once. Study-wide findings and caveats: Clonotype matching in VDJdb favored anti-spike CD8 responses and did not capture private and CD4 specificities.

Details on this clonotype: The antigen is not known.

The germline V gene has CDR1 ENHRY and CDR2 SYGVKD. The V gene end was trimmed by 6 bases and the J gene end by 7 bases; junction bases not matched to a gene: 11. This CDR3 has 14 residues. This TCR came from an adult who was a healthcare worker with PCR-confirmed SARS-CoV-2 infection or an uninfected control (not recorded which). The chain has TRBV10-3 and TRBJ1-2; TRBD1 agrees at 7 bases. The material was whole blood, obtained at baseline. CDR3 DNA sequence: TGTGCCATCAGCCCCGTGGAGGACAGGATTGGCTACACCTTC. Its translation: CAISPVEDRIGYTF.